A selection of T cell receptor beta chains follows, all from one sample in a study of shared clonotypes between healthy human individuals. Assay: immunoSEQ multiplex PCR; the TCRdb copy retains only in-frame clones and omits some. Among over a million clones listed, roughly 96% were seen once. Sequencing was performed on naive CD4+ T cells sorted from blood. Receptors originate from a man aged 25-40 years in good health. Both conserved end residues are part of each CDR3. Each record gives: clone size, D gene, V gene, J gene, CDR3 protein, CDR3 DNA. The D gene is left open where the match is weak. Clone size is not always given. Where it is, it says once, few, many or a class for expanded clones.

NA	NA	TRBV25-1	TRBJ2-3	CASRKGWSGLGTDTQYF	TGTGCCAGCAGGAAGGGGTGGAGCGGCCTTGGCACAGATACGCAGTATTTT
once	NA	TRBV5-6	TRBJ2-7	CASSGTYEQYF	TGTGCCAGCAGCGGGACCTACGAGCAGTACTTC
NA	NA	TRBV9	TRBJ2-1	CASSVDGQGVKFF	TGTGCCAGCAGCGTAGATGGCCAAGGGGTTAAGTTCTTC
NA	NA	TRBV21-1	TRBJ2-7	CASSEKTPTEQYF	TGTGCCAGCAGCGAGAAAACCCCTACAGAGCAGTACTTC
NA	NA	TRBV6-5	TRBJ2-3	CASSIRDTTDTQYF	TGTGCCAGCAGTATCCGGGACACCACAGATACGCAGTATTTT
once	TRBD2	TRBV5-1	TRBJ2-7	CASSLATSGSSYEQYF	TGCGCCAGCAGCTTGGCAACTAGCGGGAGTAGCTACGAGCAGTACTTC
once	NA	TRBV5-1	TRBJ2-1	CASSLGSVSSYNEQFF	TGCGCCAGCAGCCTCGGGTCTGTTAGCTCCTACAATGAGCAGTTCTTC
NA	TRBD1	TRBV12-5	TRBJ1-1	CASGRRGRRTEAFF	TGTGCTAGTGGCCGTAGGGGGCGAAGGACTGAAGCTTTCTTT
NA	NA	TRBV6-1	TRBJ2-3	CASSEASPRSTDTQYF	TGTGCCAGCAGTGAAGCCTCCCCTAGAAGCACAGATACGCAGTATTTT
once	NA	TRBV5-1	TRBJ2-7	CASSLVATEQYF	TGCGCCAGCAGCTTGGTAGCGACCGAGCAGTACTTC
NA	NA	TRBV27	TRBJ1-4	CASSFVGSISPTNEKLFF	TGTGCCAGCAGTTTCGTTGGGTCTATCTCGCCAACTAATGAAAAACTGTTTTTT
NA	NA	TRBV6-6	TRBJ2-5	CASSYSGSGTQYF	TGTGCCAGCAGTTACTCGGGTTCAGGGACCCAGTACTTC
NA	NA	TRBV28	TRBJ1-2	CASSLGANYGYTF	TGTGCCAGCAGTTTGGGGGCAAACTATGGCTACACCTTC
NA	TRBD2	TRBV6-5	TRBJ2-1	CASSSLAEAYNEQFF	TGTGCCAGCAGCTCACTAGCGGAAGCCTACAATGAGCAGTTCTTC
NA	TRBD2	TRBV7-9	TRBJ2-3	CASSPQHTTSGSTDTQYF	TGTGCCAGCTCTCCCCAGCATACAACTAGCGGGAGTACAGATACGCAGTATTTT
NA	NA	TRBV11-3	TRBJ2-7	CASSPRAGYGPYEQYF	TGTGCCAGCAGCCCCCGGGCAGGATACGGCCCTTACGAGCAGTACTTC
NA	NA	TRBV29-1	TRBJ1-1	CSVRRERATEAFF	TGCAGCGTTAGGCGGGAAAGGGCCACTGAAGCTTTCTTT
few	TRBD1	TRBV11-1	TRBJ2-5	CASSLGQGIETQYF	TGTGCCAGCAGCTTAGGACAGGGAATAGAGACCCAGTACTTC
NA	TRBD1	TRBV5-6	TRBJ1-3	CASSDRVVPGNTIYF	TGTGCCAGCAGCGACAGGGTAGTTCCTGGAAACACCATATATTTT
NA	TRBD1	TRBV7-9	TRBJ1-1	CASSSRGQVTEAFF	TGTGCCAGCAGTTCCAGGGGGCAGGTCACTGAAGCTTTCTTT
NA	TRBD2	TRBV18	TRBJ2-7	CASSPLAGVYEQYF	TGTGCCAGCTCACCACTAGCGGGAGTATACGAGCAGTACTTC
NA	TRBD2	TRBV5-4	TRBJ2-1	CASSLGLAGGVNEQFF	TGTGCCAGCAGCTTGGGACTAGCGGGAGGAGTGAATGAGCAGTTCTTC
NA	TRBD1	TRBV2	TRBJ2-6	CARGTGSGANVLTF	TGTGCCAGGGGGACAGGCTCTGGGGCCAACGTCCTGACTTTC
NA	NA	TRBV11-2	TRBJ2-7	CASSFHYEQYF	TGTGCCAGCAGCTTTCATTACGAGCAGTACTTC
NA	NA	TRBV6-5	TRBJ2-1	CASGLTRDNEQFF	TGTGCCAGCGGACTTACCCGTGACAATGAGCAGTTCTTC
NA	NA	TRBV28	TRBJ1-3	CASSLWGSSGNTIYF	TGTGCCAGCAGTTTATGGGGAAGCTCTGGAAACACCATATATTTT
NA	NA	TRBV6-1	TRBJ2-1	CASSDYFPYNEQFF	TGTGCCAGCAGTGACTATTTCCCGTACAATGAGCAGTTCTTC
NA	TRBD1	TRBV4-2	TRBJ1-2	CASSQDRDRVYGYTF	TGTGCCAGCAGCCAAGATCGGGACAGGGTTTATGGCTACACCTTC
NA	NA	TRBV6-5	TRBJ1-1	CASTAAFF	TGTGCCAGCACGGCAGCTTTCTTT
once	NA	TRBV10-3	TRBJ2-7	CAISDSNSYEQYF	TGTGCCATCAGTGATAGCAACTCCTACGAGCAGTACTTC
few	TRBD1	TRBV4-1	TRBJ2-2	CASSQDTGQGFANTGELFF	TGCGCCAGCAGCCAAGACACGGGACAGGGGTTCGCGAACACCGGGGAGCTGTTTTTT
NA	TRBD2	TRBV27	TRBJ2-1	CASSFLAGGEQFF	TGTGCCAGCAGTTTCCTAGCGGGGGGTGAGCAGTTCTTC
few	NA	TRBV6-5	TRBJ1-1	CASSYSRNTEAFF	TGTGCCAGCAGTTACTCTAGGAACACTGAAGCTTTCTTT
NA	NA	TRBV6-6	TRBJ2-7	CASSLTYEQYF	TGTGCCAGCAGTTTAACCTACGAGCAGTACTTC
NA	NA	TRBV6-5	TRBJ1-3	CASRQPSSGNTIYF	TGTGCCAGCAGACAGCCGAGCTCTGGAAACACCATATATTTT
NA	TRBD1	TRBV4-3	TRBJ1-2	CASSRTGTSNYGYTF	TGCGCCAGCAGCCGGACAGGGACTAGCAACTATGGCTACACCTTC
NA	NA	TRBV5-4	TRBJ2-7	CASSLGQGDYEQYF	TGTGCCAGCAGCTTGGGGCAGGGAGACTACGAGCAGTACTTC
NA	TRBD1	TRBV5-1	TRBJ2-2	CASSSQGALITGELFF	TGCGCCAGCAGCTCGCAGGGGGCCCTAATTACCGGGGAGCTGTTTTTT
NA	NA	TRBV29-1	TRBJ2-5	CSVAAAEETQYF	TGCAGCGTGGCCGCGGCGGAGGAGACCCAGTACTTC
NA	TRBD1	TRBV27	TRBJ1-5	CASSFTGVDGQPQHF	TGTGCCAGCAGTTTTACAGGGGTTGATGGACAGCCCCAGCATTTT
NA	TRBD2	TRBV9	TRBJ2-1	CASRPTSEGEQFF	TGTGCCAGCAGACCTACTAGCGAGGGTGAGCAGTTCTTC
NA	NA	TRBV18	TRBJ2-7	CASSPAESRSSYEQYF	TGTGCCAGCTCACCTGCGGAGTCTCGGAGCTCCTACGAGCAGTACTTC
NA	TRBD2	TRBV5-1	TRBJ2-1	CASSLGAGRSNEQFF	TGCGCCAGCAGCTTGGGAGCGGGACGATCCAATGAGCAGTTCTTC
NA	NA	TRBV5-8	TRBJ2-3	CASSPAIRPDTQYF	TGTGCCAGCAGCCCCGCGATAAGGCCAGATACGCAGTATTTT
once	NA	TRBV6-5	TRBJ2-7	CASSPTGSRYEQYF	TGTGCCAGCAGCCCAACAGGGAGTAGGTACGAGCAGTACTTC
NA	TRBD1	TRBV23-1	TRBJ1-4	CASKPRQGLSTNEKLFF	TGCGCCAGCAAGCCCCGACAGGGGTTGTCGACTAATGAAAAACTGTTTTTT
NA	NA	TRBV7-2	TRBJ2-3	CASSSLPRAATDTQYF	TGTGCCAGCAGCTCCCTCCCCCGGGCAGCGACAGATACGCAGTATTTT
NA	TRBD2	TRBV19	TRBJ2-1	CASSPTTSGSRNEQFF	TGTGCCAGTAGTCCCACTACTAGCGGGAGTCGGAATGAGCAGTTCTTC
NA	TRBD2	TRBV9	TRBJ2-1	CASSVGLAGGDGEQFF	TGTGCCAGCAGCGTAGGTCTAGCGGGAGGGGACGGTGAGCAGTTCTTC
NA	TRBD2	TRBV5-4	TRBJ2-3	CAIRLAGYGSNTQYF	TGTGCCATCCGACTAGCGGGCTATGGGAGCAATACGCAGTATTTT
NA	TRBD1	TRBV19	TRBJ2-2	CASIHRGDTGELFF	TGTGCCAGTATTCACAGGGGTGATACCGGGGAGCTGTTTTTT
NA	NA	TRBV28	TRBJ2-7	CASSPIPPYEQYF	TGTGCCAGCAGTCCCATCCCCCCCTACGAGCAGTACTTC
NA	TRBD2	TRBV5-1	TRBJ2-1	CASVLSGVYNEQFF	TGCGCCAGCGTCCTAAGCGGGGTATACAATGAGCAGTTCTTC
NA	TRBD2	TRBV9	TRBJ2-1	CASSVELAGMNEQFF	TGTGCCAGCAGCGTAGAACTAGCGGGAATGAATGAGCAGTTCTTC
NA	NA	TRBV7-8	TRBJ2-5	CASSLRLRDQETQYF	TGTGCCAGCAGCTTAAGGTTGAGAGACCAAGAGACCCAGTACTTC
NA	TRBD1	TRBV4-3	TRBJ2-7	CASSHRTGGSYEQYF	TGCGCCAGCAGCCACCGGACAGGGGGCTCCTACGAGCAGTACTTC
NA	NA	TRBV9	TRBJ2-1	CASSVDGPNNEQFF	TGTGCCAGCAGCGTAGATGGGCCTAACAATGAGCAGTTCTTC